This is a list of T cell receptor beta chains from one sample in a study of shared clonotypes between healthy human individuals. The data were produced by immunoSEQ multiplex PCR, yet TCRdb's version contains in-frame clones alone and is incomplete. The table lists about 2.4 million clones, over 85% of them singletons. Sequencing used naive CD4+ T cells from PBMCs. Every receptor here comes from a man aged 18 to 30 in good health. Some clones in this sample may be carry-over from other donors' samples. CDR3s include the opening cysteine and the closing phenylalanine or tryptophan. The order of the fields is V gene, D gene, clone size, J gene, CDR3 protein, CDR3 DNA. A D gene is named only where the DNA matches it firmly. Clone size is stated in some rows and not others, as once, few, many or a class when expanded.

TRBV29-1	-	-	TRBJ2-3	CSVENRRSSTDTQYF	TGCAGCGTGGAAAACAGGAGATCTAGCACAGATACGCAGTATTTT
TRBV5-5	-	-	TRBJ1-4	CASSWRVRGEKLFF	TGTGCCAGCAGCTGGAGGGTCCGTGGTGAAAAACTGTTTTTT
TRBV5-5	-	-	TRBJ1-1	CASSLRPPRDNTEAFF	TGTGCCAGCAGCTTAAGGCCACCAAGAGATAACACTGAAGCTTTCTTT
TRBV5-1	-	-	TRBJ1-2	CASSLGQVDYGYTF	TGCGCCAGCAGCTTGGGGCAGGTTGACTATGGCTACACCTTC
TRBV6-6	TRBD1	-	TRBJ1-5	CASKGQGYQPQHF	TGTGCCAGCAAAGGACAGGGCTATCAGCCCCAGCATTTT
TRBV5-1	-	-	TRBJ2-3	CATQRGLATDTQYF	TGCGCCACCCAAAGGGGACTGGCCACAGATACGCAGTATTTT
TRBV28	-	-	TRBJ2-7	CASQGYGYEQYF	TGTGCCAGCCAGGGTTATGGCTACGAGCAGTACTTC
TRBV7-2	-	-	TRBJ2-1	CASSLNNEQFF	TGTGCCAGCAGCCTGAACAATGAGCAGTTCTTC
TRBV4-2	TRBD2	-	TRBJ2-3	CASSLHGLAGGWADTQYF	TGTGCCAGCAGCCTCCACGGACTAGCGGGAGGTTGGGCAGATACGCAGTATTTT
TRBV6-1	-	few	TRBJ1-2	CASSEAQGNYGYTF	TGTGCCAGCAGTGAAGCGCAGGGCAACTATGGCTACACCTTC
TRBV5-1	TRBD2	-	TRBJ2-7	CASSLLAGGVGYEQYF	TGCGCCAGCAGCTTGCTAGCGGGAGGAGTCGGGTACGAGCAGTACTTC
TRBV4-1	TRBD1	-	TRBJ2-7	CASSHPGTGREQYF	TGCGCCAGCAGCCATCCTGGGACAGGACGCGAGCAGTACTTC
TRBV29-1	TRBD1	-	TRBJ1-4	CSVVDRGGEKLFF	TGCAGCGTTGTAGACAGGGGGGGGGAAAAACTGTTTTTT
TRBV28	-	-	TRBJ2-7	CASSYLTRTAKTYEQYF	TGTGCCAGCAGTTATCTTACCCGGACAGCTAAAACCTACGAGCAGTACTTC
TRBV6-1	TRBD2	-	TRBJ2-2	CASSDWASGTGELFF	TGTGCCAGCAGTGACTGGGCTAGCGGGACCGGGGAGCTGTTTTTT
TRBV14	TRBD2	-	TRBJ2-7	CASSRGTSGPYEQYF	TGTGCCAGCAGCCGAGGGACTAGCGGACCCTACGAGCAGTACTTC
TRBV18	-	-	TRBJ2-3	CASSLGLGGSTDTQYF	TGTGCCAGCTCCCTTGGCCTGGGCGGGAGCACAGATACGCAGTATTTT
TRBV28	-	-	TRBJ1-2	CASRPSKRAFSNYGYTF	TGTGCCAGCAGGCCTTCTAAGAGGGCATTCTCTAACTATGGCTACACCTTC
TRBV25-1	-	-	TRBJ1-1	CASSEGGENTEAFF	TGTGCCAGCAGTGAAGGGGGAGAGAACACTGAAGCTTTCTTT
TRBV7-2	-	-	TRBJ1-5	CASSLALGGYSNQPQHF	TGTGCCAGCAGCTTAGCGCTTGGGGGATATAGCAATCAGCCCCAGCATTTT
TRBV7-3	-	-	TRBJ2-6	CASSLSSPGPPGANVLTF	TGTGCCAGCAGCTTAAGTTCGCCAGGGCCGCCTGGGGCCAACGTCCTGACTTTC
TRBV19	-	-	TRBJ2-2	CASYLGANTGELFF	TGTGCCAGTTATCTCGGGGCTAACACCGGGGAGCTGTTTTTT
TRBV28	-	-	TRBJ1-2	CAHGSNYGYTF	TGTGCCCATGGGAGTAACTATGGCTACACCTTC
TRBV7-9	-	few	TRBJ1-1	CASSSRTANTEAFF	TGTGCCAGCAGCTCCCGGACAGCGAACACTGAAGCTTTCTTT
TRBV5-1	-	-	TRBJ2-7	CASSLGRTYEQYF	TGCGCCAGCAGCCTCGGCCGGACCTACGAGCAGTACTTC
TRBV6-5	-	once	TRBJ2-7	CASRRDSTYEQYF	TGTGCCAGCAGGCGGGACTCTACCTACGAGCAGTACTTC
TRBV28	-	-	TRBJ1-2	CASSPLPGARNYGYTF	TGTGCCAGCAGTCCCCTCCCGGGGGCGCGCAACTATGGCTACACCTTC
TRBV28	TRBD2	-	TRBJ2-1	CASSLGLAGGYNEQFF	TGTGCCAGCAGCCTTGGACTAGCGGGAGGTTACAATGAGCAGTTCTTC
TRBV7-8	TRBD1	-	TRBJ1-2	CASSVDRGSFGYTF	TGTGCCAGCAGCGTCGACAGGGGGTCTTTTGGCTACACCTTC
TRBV9	-	few	TRBJ2-4	CASSVIPGTKNIQYF	TGTGCCAGCAGCGTAATCCCAGGGACCAAAAACATTCAGTACTTC
TRBV10-1	TRBD1	-	TRBJ2-1	CASSDAGGYRYNEQFF	TGCGCCAGCAGTGATGCAGGGGGCTATCGCTACAATGAGCAGTTCTTC
TRBV23-1	-	few	TRBJ1-5	CASSQVRDSNQPQHF	TGCGCCAGCAGTCAGGTTCGTGATAGCAATCAGCCCCAGCATTTT
TRBV5-1	TRBD1	once	TRBJ2-7	CASSPTNSPGDRVGEQYF	TGCGCCAGCAGCCCCACAAATTCCCCCGGGGACAGGGTCGGCGAGCAGTACTTC
TRBV6-4	TRBD2	-	TRBJ2-5	CASSPSGRAGETQYF	TGTGCCAGCAGCCCGAGCGGGAGGGCTGGAGAGACCCAGTACTTC
TRBV6-4	TRBD2	-	TRBJ2-3	CASSGSGAGGTYSTDTQYF	TGTGCCAGCAGTGGCTCGGGGGCGGGAGGTACCTATAGCACAGATACGCAGTATTTT
TRBV5-1	-	-	TRBJ2-7	CASSLVSDPYEQYF	TGCGCCAGCAGCTTGGTGTCAGACCCCTACGAGCAGTACTTC
TRBV5-1	-	-	TRBJ2-2	CASSPGPLGELFF	TGCGCCAGCAGCCCGGGGCCTTTGGGGGAGCTGTTTTTT
TRBV18	TRBD2	-	TRBJ2-1	CASSPIAGGSYNEQFF	TGTGCCAGCTCACCAATAGCGGGGGGCTCCTACAATGAGCAGTTCTTC
TRBV7-2	-	-	TRBJ1-3	CASSLDGSPSGNTIYF	TGTGCCAGCAGCTTAGACGGCAGTCCCTCTGGAAACACCATATATTTT
TRBV2	-	few	TRBJ1-5	CASSGGSVGGQPQHF	TGTGCCAGCAGTGGGGGATCGGTCGGAGGTCAGCCCCAGCATTTT
TRBV7-7	TRBD1	-	TRBJ2-7	CASSLGQGAGEQYF	TGTGCCAGCAGCCTCGGACAGGGGGCGGGTGAGCAGTACTTC
TRBV11-2	-	-	TRBJ2-7	CASSLDLRRGAPYEQYF	TGTGCCAGCAGCTTAGATCTAAGGCGGGGAGCGCCCTACGAGCAGTACTTC
TRBV4-1	-	-	TRBJ2-2	CASSLQSRQGGWAGELFF	TGCGCCAGCAGCCTCCAGAGCCGGCAGGGGGGATGGGCCGGGGAGCTGTTTTTT
TRBV5-5	TRBD1	-	TRBJ2-7	CASSLVPTGPFEQYF	TGTGCCAGCAGCTTGGTTCCGACAGGGCCTTTCGAGCAGTACTTC
TRBV5-1	-	once	TRBJ2-2	CASSLAGVPGELFF	TGCGCCAGCAGCTTGGCCGGAGTTCCCGGGGAGCTGTTTTTT
TRBV5-1	-	-	TRBJ1-1	CASSLGRGDTEAFF	TGCGCCAGCAGCCTGGGGCGAGGGGACACTGAAGCTTTCTTT
TRBV6-5	-	-	TRBJ1-2	CASKSSPSYGYTF	TGTGCCAGCAAGTCCTCCCCAAGTTATGGCTACACCTTC